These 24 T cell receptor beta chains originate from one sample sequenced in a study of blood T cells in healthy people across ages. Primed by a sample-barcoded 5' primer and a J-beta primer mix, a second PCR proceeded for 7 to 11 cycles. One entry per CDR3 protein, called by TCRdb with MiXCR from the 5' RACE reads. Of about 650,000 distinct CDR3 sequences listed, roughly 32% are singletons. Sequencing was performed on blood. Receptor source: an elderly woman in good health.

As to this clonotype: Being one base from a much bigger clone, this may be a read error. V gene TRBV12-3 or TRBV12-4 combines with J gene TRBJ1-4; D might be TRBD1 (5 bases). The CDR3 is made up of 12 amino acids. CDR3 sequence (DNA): TGTGCCAGCAGTTTGGGGGAGGAAAAACGGTTTTTT. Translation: CASSLGEEKRFF.

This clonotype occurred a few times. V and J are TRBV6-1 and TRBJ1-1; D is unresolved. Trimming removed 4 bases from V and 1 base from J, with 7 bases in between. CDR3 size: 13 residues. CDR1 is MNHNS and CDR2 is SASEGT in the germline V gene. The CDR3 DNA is TGTGCCAGCAGTGTGTCAAAGAACACTGAAGCTTTCTTT. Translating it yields CASSVSKNTEAFF.

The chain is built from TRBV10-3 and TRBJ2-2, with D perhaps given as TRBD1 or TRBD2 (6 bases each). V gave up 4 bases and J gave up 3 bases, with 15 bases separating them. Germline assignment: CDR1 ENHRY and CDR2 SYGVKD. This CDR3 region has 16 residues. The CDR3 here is CAISGAKGGDTGELFF. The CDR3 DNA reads TGTGCCATCAGTGGTGCAAAGGGGGGAGACACCGGGGAGCTGTTTTTT.

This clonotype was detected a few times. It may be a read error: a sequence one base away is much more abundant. CDR3 DNA: TGTGCCAGCAGCCATGGCGGTGGCCGGACGTCGGATACGCAGTATTTT. Translation: CASSHGGGRTSDTQYF. This sequence joins TRBV5-4 and TRBJ2-3; D call uncertain. Trimming stripped 4 bases from V and 6 bases from J, with 21 bases between. Germline loops: CDR1 SGHNT, CDR2 YYREEE (reference sequence). The CDR3 totals 16 residues. Drawing the rest from reference TRBV5-4 and TRBJ2-3, the complete variable domain is ETGVTQSPTHLIKTRGQQVTLRCSSQSGHNTVSWYQQALGQGPQFIFQYYREEENGRGNFPPRFSGLQFPNYSSELNVNALELDDSALYLCASSHGGGRTSDTQYFGPGTRLTVL.

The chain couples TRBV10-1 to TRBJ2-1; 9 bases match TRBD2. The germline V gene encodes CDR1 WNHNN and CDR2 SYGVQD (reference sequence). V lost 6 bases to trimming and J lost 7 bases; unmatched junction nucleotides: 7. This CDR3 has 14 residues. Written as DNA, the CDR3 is TGCGCCAGCAGCCCCGCTCTAGCGGGGAATGAGCAGTTCTTC. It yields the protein CASSPALAGNEQFF.

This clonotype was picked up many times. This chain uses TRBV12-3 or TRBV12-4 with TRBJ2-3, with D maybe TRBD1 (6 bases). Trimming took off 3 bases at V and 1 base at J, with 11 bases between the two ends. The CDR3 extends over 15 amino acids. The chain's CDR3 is CASSFWGRRTDTQYF. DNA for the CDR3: TGTGCCAGCAGTTTTTGGGGGCGCCGCACAGATACGCAGTATTTT.

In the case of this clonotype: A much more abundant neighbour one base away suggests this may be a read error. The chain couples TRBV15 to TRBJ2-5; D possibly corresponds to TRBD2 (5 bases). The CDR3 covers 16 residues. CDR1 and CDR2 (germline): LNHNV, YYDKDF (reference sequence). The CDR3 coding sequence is TGTGCCACCAGCAGAGGGCCGGGAACCAACCAAGAGACCCAGGACTTC. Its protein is CATSRGPGTNQETQDF.

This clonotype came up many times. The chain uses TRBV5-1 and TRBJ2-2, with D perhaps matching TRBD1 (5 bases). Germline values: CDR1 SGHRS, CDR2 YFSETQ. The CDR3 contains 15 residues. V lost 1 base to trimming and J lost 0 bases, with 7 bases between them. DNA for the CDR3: TGCGCCAGCAGCTTGAGGGGCGCGAACACCGGGGAGCTGTTTTTT. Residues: CASSLRGANTGELFF.

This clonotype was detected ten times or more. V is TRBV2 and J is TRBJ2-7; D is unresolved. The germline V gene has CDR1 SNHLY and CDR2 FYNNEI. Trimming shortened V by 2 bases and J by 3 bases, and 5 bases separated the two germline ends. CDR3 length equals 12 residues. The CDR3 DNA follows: TGTGCCAGCAGTGAAAATAGCTACGAGCAGTACTTC. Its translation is CASSENSYEQYF.

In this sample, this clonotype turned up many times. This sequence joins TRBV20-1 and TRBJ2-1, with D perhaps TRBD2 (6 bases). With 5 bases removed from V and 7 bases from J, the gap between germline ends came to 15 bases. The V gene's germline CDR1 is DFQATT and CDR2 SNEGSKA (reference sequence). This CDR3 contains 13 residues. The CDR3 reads CSAGPSARNEQFF. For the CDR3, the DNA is TGCAGTGCTGGCCCTAGCGCGAGGAATGAGCAGTTCTTC.

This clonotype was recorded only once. The CDR3 coding sequence is TGTGCCAGCAGCCCGGTGAACTCTGGAAACACCATATATTTT. Translation gives CASSPVNSGNTIYF. The rearrangement joins TRBV9 to TRBJ1-3; D uncertain. This CDR3 has 14 residues. V lost 4 bases, J lost 0 bases, and 8 bases lay in between. Germline lookup yields CDR1 SGDLS and CDR2 YYNGEE.

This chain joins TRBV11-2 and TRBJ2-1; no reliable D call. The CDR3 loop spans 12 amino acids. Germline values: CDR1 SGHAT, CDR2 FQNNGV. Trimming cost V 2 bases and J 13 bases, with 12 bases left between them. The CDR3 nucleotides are TGTGCCAGCAGCTTAATGTGGCAGACCCAGTTCTTC. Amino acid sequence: CASSLMWQTQFF.

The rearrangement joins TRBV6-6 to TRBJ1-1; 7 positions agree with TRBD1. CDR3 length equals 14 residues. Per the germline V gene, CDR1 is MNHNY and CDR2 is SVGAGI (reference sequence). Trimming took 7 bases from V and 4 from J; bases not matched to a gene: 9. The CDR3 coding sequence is TGTGCCAGCATCCTAGAGGGGGCGGGCACTGAAGCTTTCTTT. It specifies CASILEGAGTEAFF.

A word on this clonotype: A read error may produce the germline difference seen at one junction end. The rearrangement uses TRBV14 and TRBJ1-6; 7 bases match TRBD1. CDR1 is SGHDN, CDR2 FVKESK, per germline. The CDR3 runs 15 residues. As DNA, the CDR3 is TGTGCCAGCAGCCAAAAGCAGGGGGGTAGTTCATCCCTCCACTTT. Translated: CASSQKQGGSSSLHF.

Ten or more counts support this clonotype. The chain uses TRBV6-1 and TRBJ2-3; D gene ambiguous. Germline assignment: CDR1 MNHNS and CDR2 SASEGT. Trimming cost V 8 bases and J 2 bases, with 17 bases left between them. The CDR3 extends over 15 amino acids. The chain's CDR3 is CASAHAEIPTDTQYF. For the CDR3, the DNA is TGTGCCAGCGCGCACGCCGAAATCCCCACAGATACGCAGTATTTT.

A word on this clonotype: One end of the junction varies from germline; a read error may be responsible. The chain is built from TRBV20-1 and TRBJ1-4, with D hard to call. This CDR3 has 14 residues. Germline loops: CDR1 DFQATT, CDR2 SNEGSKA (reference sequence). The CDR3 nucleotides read TGCAGTGCCTCGAAAGACTCAACTAATGAAAAACGGTTTTTT. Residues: CSASKDSTNEKRFF.

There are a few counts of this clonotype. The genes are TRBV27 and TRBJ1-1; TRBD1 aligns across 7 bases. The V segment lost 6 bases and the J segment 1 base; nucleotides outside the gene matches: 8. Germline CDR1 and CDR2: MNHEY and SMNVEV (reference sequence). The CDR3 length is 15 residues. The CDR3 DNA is TGTGCCAGCAGGGGTGGGGGACAGTCGAACACTGAAGCTTTCTTT. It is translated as CASRGGGQSNTEAFF.

The CDR3 coding sequence is TGCGCCAGCAGCCCGGGACTTAACTATGGCTACACCTTC. Encoded protein: CASSPGLNYGYTF. The chain links TRBV4-1 to TRBJ1-2, with D maybe TRBD1 (5 bases). Trimming shortened V by 4 bases and J by 1 base, and 7 bases separated the two germline ends. This CDR3 region has 13 residues. In germline, CDR1 is MGHRA, CDR2 YSYEKL.

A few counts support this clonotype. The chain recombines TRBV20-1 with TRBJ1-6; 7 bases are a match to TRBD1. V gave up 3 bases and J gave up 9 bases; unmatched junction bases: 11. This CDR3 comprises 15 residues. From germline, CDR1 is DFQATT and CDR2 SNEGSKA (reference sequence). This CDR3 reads CSARDLQGWSSPLHF. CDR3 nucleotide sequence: TGCAGTGCTAGGGACCTACAGGGGTGGAGTTCACCCCTCCACTTT.

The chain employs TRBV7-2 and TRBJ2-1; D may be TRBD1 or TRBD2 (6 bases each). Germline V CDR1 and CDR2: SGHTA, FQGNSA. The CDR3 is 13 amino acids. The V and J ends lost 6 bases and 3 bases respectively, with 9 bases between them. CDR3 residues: CASSKGGYNEQFF. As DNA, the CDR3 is TGTGCCAGCAGTAAGGGGGGCTACAATGAGCAGTTCTTC.

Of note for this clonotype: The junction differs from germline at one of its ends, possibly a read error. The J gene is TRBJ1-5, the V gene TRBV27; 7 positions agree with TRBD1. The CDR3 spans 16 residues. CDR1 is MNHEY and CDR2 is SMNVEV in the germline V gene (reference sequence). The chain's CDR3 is CTSSLRGHYSNQPQHF. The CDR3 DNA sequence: TGTACCAGCAGTTTAAGGGGGCATTATAGCAATCAGCCCCAGCATTTT.

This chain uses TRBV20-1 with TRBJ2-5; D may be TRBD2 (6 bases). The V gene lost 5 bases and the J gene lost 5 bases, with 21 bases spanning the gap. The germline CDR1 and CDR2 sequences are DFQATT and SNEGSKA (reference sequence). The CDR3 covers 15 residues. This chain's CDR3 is CSAAPSGGSGETQYF. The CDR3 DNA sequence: TGCAGTGCTGCACCCTCTGGGGGGTCCGGGGAGACCCAGTACTTC.

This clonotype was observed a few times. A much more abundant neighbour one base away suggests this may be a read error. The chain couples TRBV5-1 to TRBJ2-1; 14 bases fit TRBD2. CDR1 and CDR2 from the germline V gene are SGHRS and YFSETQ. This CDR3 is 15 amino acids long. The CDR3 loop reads CTSRQGLAGVNEQFF. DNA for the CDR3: TGCACCAGCAGGCAGGGACTAGCGGGGGTGAATGAGCAGTTCTTC. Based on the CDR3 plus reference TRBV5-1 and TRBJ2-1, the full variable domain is KAGVTQTPRYLIKTRGQQVTLSCSPISGHRSVSWYQQTPGQGLQFLFEYFSETQRNKGNFPGRFSGRQFSNSRSEMNVSTLELGDSALYLCTSRQGLAGVNEQFFGPGTRLTVL.

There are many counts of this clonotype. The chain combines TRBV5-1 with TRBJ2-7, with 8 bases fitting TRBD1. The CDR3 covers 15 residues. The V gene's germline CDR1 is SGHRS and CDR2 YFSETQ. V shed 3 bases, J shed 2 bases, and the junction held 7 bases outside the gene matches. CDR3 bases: TGCGCCAGCAGCTCAGATCCGGGACAGGCCTACGAGCAGTACTTC. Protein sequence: CASSSDPGQAYEQYF.